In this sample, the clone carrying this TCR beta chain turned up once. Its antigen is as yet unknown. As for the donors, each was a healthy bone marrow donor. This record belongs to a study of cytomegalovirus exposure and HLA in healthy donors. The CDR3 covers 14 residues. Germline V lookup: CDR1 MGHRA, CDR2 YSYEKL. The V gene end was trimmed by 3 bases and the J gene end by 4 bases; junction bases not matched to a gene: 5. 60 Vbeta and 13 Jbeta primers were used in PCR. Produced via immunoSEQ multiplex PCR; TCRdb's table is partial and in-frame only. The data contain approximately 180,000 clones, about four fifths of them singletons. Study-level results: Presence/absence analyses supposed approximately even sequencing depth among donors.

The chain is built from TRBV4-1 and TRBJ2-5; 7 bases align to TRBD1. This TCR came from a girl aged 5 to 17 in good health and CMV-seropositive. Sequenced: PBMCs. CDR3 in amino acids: CASSQPRDRETQYF. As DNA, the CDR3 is TGCGCCAGCAGCCAGCCTCGGGACAGAGAGACCCAGTACTTC.